Listed below are T cell receptor beta chains from one sample, sequenced in a study of blood T cell repertoires in COVID-19. Sequencing was performed with immunoSEQ multiplex PCR; in TCRdb, only in-frame clones are kept and a portion is missing. The sample contains about 270,000 clones, roughly 84% of which appear only once. The sample comprised peripheral blood. The source is a woman between 18 and 29 years old with acute or convalescent COVID-19. CDR3s include the opening cysteine and the closing phenylalanine or tryptophan. The D gene is left open where the match is weak. Only part of the rows carry a size: once, few, many, or a class if the clone is expanded.

d_call: TRBD1
clone_size: .
v_call: TRBV28
j_call: TRBJ1-5
cdr3_aa: CASSFTGGPNQPQHF
cdr3_nt: TGTGCCAGCAGTTTTACAGGGGGCCCTAATCAGCCCCAGCATTTT

d_call: TRBD1
clone_size: once
v_call: TRBV6-4
j_call: TRBJ1-1
cdr3_aa: CASSALGGTGPEAFF
cdr3_nt: TGTGCCAGCAGCGCTCTAGGCGGGACAGGGCCTGAAGCTTTCTTT

d_call: .
clone_size: .
v_call: TRBV28
j_call: TRBJ1-2
cdr3_aa: CASSFSYGDYGYTF
cdr3_nt: TGTGCCAGCAGTTTCTCGTACGGGGACTATGGCTACACCTTC

d_call: TRBD2
clone_size: .
v_call: TRBV7-9
j_call: TRBJ2-3
cdr3_aa: CASSPPSGPSTDTQYF
cdr3_nt: TGTGCCAGCAGCCCCCCTAGCGGTCCTAGCACAGATACGCAGTATTTT

d_call: TRBD2
clone_size: .
v_call: TRBV3-1/TRBV3-2
j_call: TRBJ2-7
cdr3_aa: CASSQSRAGGPRSNPEQYF
cdr3_nt: TGTGCCAGCAGCCAAAGCCGAGCGGGAGGGCCAAGGAGTAACCCCGAGCAGTACTTC

d_call: TRBD1
clone_size: .
v_call: TRBV11-2
j_call: TRBJ1-1
cdr3_aa: CASSPAGQVRAFF
cdr3_nt: TGTGCCAGCAGCCCTGCGGGACAGGTTCGAGCTTTCTTT

d_call: TRBD1
clone_size: .
v_call: TRBV29-1
j_call: TRBJ2-5
cdr3_aa: CMTGTQETQYF
cdr3_nt: TGCATGACAGGGACCCAAGAGACCCAGTACTTC

d_call: TRBD2
clone_size: .
v_call: TRBV28
j_call: TRBJ2-1
cdr3_aa: CASSGLAGGSGHEQFF
cdr3_nt: TGTGCCAGCAGCGGACTAGCGGGAGGCTCAGGCCATGAGCAGTTCTTC

d_call: .
clone_size: few
v_call: TRBV7-2
j_call: TRBJ1-2
cdr3_aa: CASRPTLDRDGYTF
cdr3_nt: TGTGCCAGCAGGCCTACGTTGGACAGAGATGGCTACACCTTC

d_call: TRBD1
clone_size: .
v_call: TRBV7-9
j_call: TRBJ1-4
cdr3_aa: CASSLGQGDLASLFF
cdr3_nt: TGTGCCAGCAGCTTAGGACAGGGGGACTTGGCTTCTCTGTTTTTT

d_call: .
clone_size: .
v_call: TRBV27
j_call: TRBJ2-5
cdr3_aa: CASSFSTQGTQYF
cdr3_nt: TGTGCCAGCAGTTTCTCGACCCAGGGGACCCAGTACTTC

d_call: TRBD2
clone_size: .
v_call: TRBV18
j_call: TRBJ2-1
cdr3_aa: CASSTGLAHNEQFF
cdr3_nt: TGTGCCAGCTCAACGGGACTAGCGCACAATGAGCAGTTCTTC

d_call: .
clone_size: once
v_call: TRBV6-8
j_call: TRBJ2-7
cdr3_aa: CASSHNYEQYF
cdr3_nt: TGTGCCAGCAGTCACAACTACGAGCAGTACTTC

d_call: TRBD2
clone_size: .
v_call: TRBV7-8
j_call: TRBJ2-1
cdr3_aa: CASSSLAGQFF
cdr3_nt: TGTGCCAGCAGCTCACTAGCGGGGCAGTTCTTC

d_call: TRBD2
clone_size: .
v_call: TRBV6-5
j_call: TRBJ2-1
cdr3_aa: CASSYGTSGQGEFF
cdr3_nt: TGTGCCAGCAGTTACGGGACTAGCGGTCAAGGGGAGTTCTTC

d_call: .
clone_size: .
v_call: TRBV3-1/TRBV3-2
j_call: TRBJ2-6
cdr3_aa: CASAQGLGIITGANVLTF
cdr3_nt: TGTGCCAGCGCCCAGGGTCTAGGCATTATTACTGGGGCCAACGTCCTGACTTTC

d_call: .
clone_size: .
v_call: TRBV12-3/TRBV12-4
j_call: TRBJ1-6
cdr3_aa: CASSYRDSPLHF
cdr3_nt: TGTGCCAGCAGTTACAGGGATTCACCCCTCCACTTT

d_call: .
clone_size: .
v_call: TRBV6-2/TRBV6-3
j_call: TRBJ2-1
cdr3_aa: CASSYPTGDNEQFF
cdr3_nt: TGTGCCAGCAGTTACCCGACAGGAGACAATGAGCAGTTCTTC

d_call: .
clone_size: .
v_call: TRBV29-1
j_call: TRBJ2-5
cdr3_aa: CSVWNQGETQYF
cdr3_nt: TGCAGCGTGTGGAATCAGGGGGAGACCCAGTACTTC

d_call: TRBD1
clone_size: .
v_call: TRBV7-4
j_call: TRBJ1-4
cdr3_aa: CASSLRQGSEKLFF
cdr3_nt: TGTGCCAGCAGCTTGCGACAGGGGAGCGAAAAACTGTTTTTT

d_call: .
clone_size: .
v_call: TRBV9
j_call: TRBJ1-3
cdr3_aa: CASSKAGNTIYF
cdr3_nt: TGTGCCAGCTCCAAAGCGGGAAACACCATATATTTT

d_call: .
clone_size: .
v_call: TRBV28
j_call: TRBJ2-1
cdr3_aa: CASRGIGGDWRDPSYNEQFF
cdr3_nt: TGTGCCAGCAGGGGGATTGGGGGAGACTGGCGGGATCCCTCCTACAATGAGCAGTTCTTC

d_call: TRBD1
clone_size: .
v_call: TRBV27
j_call: TRBJ1-5
cdr3_aa: CASSGQGAGQPQHF
cdr3_nt: TGTGCCAGCTCTGGACAGGGAGCGGGTCAGCCCCAGCATTTT

d_call: .
clone_size: .
v_call: TRBV7-3
j_call: TRBJ2-1
cdr3_aa: CASSLTAHNEQFF
cdr3_nt: TGTGCCAGCAGCTTAACAGCCCACAATGAGCAGTTCTTC

d_call: TRBD2
clone_size: .
v_call: TRBV27
j_call: TRBJ2-3
cdr3_aa: CASSLQREGLDTQYF
cdr3_nt: TGTGCCAGCAGTTTACAGCGGGAGGGCCTGGATACGCAGTATTTT

d_call: .
clone_size: .
v_call: TRBV5-1
j_call: TRBJ1-1
cdr3_aa: CASSFTEGEAFF
cdr3_nt: TGCGCCAGCAGCTTTACGGAGGGAGAAGCTTTCTTT

d_call: TRBD1
clone_size: .
v_call: TRBV5-8
j_call: TRBJ1-2
cdr3_aa: CASSLFPLSDRGGGYTF
cdr3_nt: TGTGCCAGCAGCTTGTTCCCACTCTCGGACAGGGGTGGTGGCTACACCTTC

d_call: TRBD1
clone_size: .
v_call: TRBV6-2/TRBV6-3
j_call: TRBJ2-2
cdr3_aa: CASSGQGQAYTGELFF
cdr3_nt: TGTGCCAGCAGTGGACAGGGACAGGCGTACACCGGGGAGCTGTTTTTT

d_call: TRBD2
clone_size: .
v_call: TRBV28
j_call: TRBJ2-5
cdr3_aa: CASSFGREGRETQYF
cdr3_nt: TGTGCCAGCAGTTTTGGGCGGGAGGGCCGAGAGACCCAGTACTTC

d_call: .
clone_size: .
v_call: TRBV27
j_call: TRBJ1-5
cdr3_aa: CASSTGIYSNQPQHF
cdr3_nt: TGTGCCAGCAGTACGGGGATTTATAGCAATCAGCCCCAGCATTTT

d_call: .
clone_size: .
v_call: TRBV11-2
j_call: TRBJ1-2
cdr3_aa: CASSFPSDRANYGYTF
cdr3_nt: TGTGCCAGCAGCTTCCCCTCGGACAGAGCTAACTATGGCTACACCTTC

d_call: .
clone_size: once
v_call: TRBV7-9
j_call: TRBJ1-5
cdr3_aa: CASSLALGTSPYSNQPQHF
cdr3_nt: TGTGCCAGCAGCTTAGCGCTAGGGACTAGCCCTTATAGCAATCAGCCCCAGCATTTT

d_call: .
clone_size: .
v_call: TRBV15
j_call: TRBJ2-5
cdr3_aa: CATSREARGGQETQYF
cdr3_nt: TGTGCCACCAGCAGAGAGGCTCGGGGAGGCCAAGAGACCCAGTACTTC

d_call: .
clone_size: .
v_call: TRBV5-1
j_call: TRBJ2-4
cdr3_aa: CASSLAARENIQYF
cdr3_nt: TGCGCCAGCAGCTTGGCGGCTAGAGAAAACATTCAGTACTTC

d_call: TRBD2
clone_size: once
v_call: TRBV14
j_call: TRBJ2-2
cdr3_aa: CASSYIAGASGELFF
cdr3_nt: TGTGCCAGCAGCTATATAGCGGGAGCTTCCGGGGAGCTGTTTTTT

d_call: .
clone_size: .
v_call: TRBV23-1
j_call: TRBJ2-7
cdr3_aa: CASSQQGSYEQYF
cdr3_nt: TGCGCCAGCAGTCAACAGGGCTCCTACGAGCAGTACTTC

d_call: TRBD2
clone_size: .
v_call: TRBV29-1
j_call: TRBJ2-4
cdr3_aa: CSVEDPRTSGNGKNIQYF
cdr3_nt: TGCAGCGTTGAAGATCCGAGGACTAGCGGGAATGGCAAAAACATTCAGTACTTC

d_call: TRBD2
clone_size: .
v_call: TRBV4-3
j_call: TRBJ2-1
cdr3_aa: CASSQDPMTSGNNEQFF
cdr3_nt: TGCGCCAGCAGCCAAGATCCAATGACTAGCGGTAACAATGAGCAGTTCTTC

d_call: TRBD2
clone_size: .
v_call: TRBV9
j_call: TRBJ2-1
cdr3_aa: CASSRSGRGGNEQFF
cdr3_nt: TGTGCCAGCAGCAGGAGCGGGAGGGGGGGGAATGAGCAGTTCTTC

d_call: .
clone_size: .
v_call: TRBV5-1
j_call: TRBJ1-2
cdr3_aa: CASSLAGTLGYTF
cdr3_nt: TGCGCCAGCAGCTTGGCCGGGACTCTCGGCTACACCTTC

d_call: .
clone_size: many
v_call: TRBV4-2
j_call: TRBJ1-5
cdr3_aa: CASSQVLAQPQHF
cdr3_nt: TGTGCCAGCAGCCAAGTATTGGCTCAGCCCCAGCATTTT

d_call: TRBD2
clone_size: many
v_call: TRBV19
j_call: TRBJ2-7
cdr3_aa: CASSVTGTSGSLRREQYF
cdr3_nt: TGTGCCAGTAGTGTTACCGGGACTAGCGGGAGCCTTCGCAGGGAGCAGTACTTC

d_call: .
clone_size: .
v_call: TRBV9
j_call: TRBJ2-5
cdr3_aa: CASSVAPQGQETQYF
cdr3_nt: TGTGCCAGCAGCGTAGCACCACAGGGCCAAGAGACCCAGTACTTC

d_call: .
clone_size: .
v_call: TRBV4-1
j_call: TRBJ1-2
cdr3_aa: CASSQDVGQGGGGYTF
cdr3_nt: TGCGCCAGCAGCCAAGATGTTGGGCAGGGAGGAGGTGGCTACACCTTC

d_call: TRBD1
clone_size: .
v_call: TRBV5-1
j_call: TRBJ1-2
cdr3_aa: CASSRAGGQSNYGYTF
cdr3_nt: TGCGCCAGCAGCAGGGCAGGGGGCCAGAGTAACTATGGCTACACCTTC

d_call: TRBD1
clone_size: .
v_call: TRBV7-3
j_call: TRBJ1-1
cdr3_aa: CASSLTGTGLIANTEAFF
cdr3_nt: TGTGCCAGCAGCTTAACCGGGACAGGGTTGATAGCGAACACTGAAGCTTTCTTT

d_call: .
clone_size: .
v_call: TRBV11-1
j_call: TRBJ2-7
cdr3_aa: CASSFSGSVYEQYF
cdr3_nt: TGTGCCAGCAGCTTCTCGGGAAGCGTATACGAGCAGTACTTC

d_call: TRBD1
clone_size: .
v_call: TRBV11-2
j_call: TRBJ1-2
cdr3_aa: CASSLAGEGDRDYGYTF
cdr3_nt: TGTGCCAGCAGCTTAGCAGGCGAGGGGGACAGGGATTATGGCTACACCTTC